The 7 T cell receptor beta chains below all came from one sample that was sequenced in a study of esophageal squamous cell carcinoma under preoperative chemotherapy. As for time point: before preoperative PTX-NDP chemotherapy. From the PCR reads, TCRdb called clonotypes with MiXCR, one entry per CDR3 protein. Counted here are over 10,000 distinct CDR3 sequences, 54% occurring once; the ten biggest clones make up about a sixth. This material was obtained from a patient given preoperative chemotherapy. These receptors originate from a human donor with esophageal squamous cell carcinoma. The donor label of this sample is uncertain.

The rearrangement joins TRBV11-2 to TRBJ2-7, with D perhaps matching TRBD1 or TRBD2 (5 bases each). The CDR3 totals 14 residues. CDR1 and CDR2 from the germline V gene are SGHAT and FQNNGV. Trimming stripped 4 bases from V and 2 bases from J, with 12 bases between. The CDR3 DNA follows: TGTGCCAGCAGCTGGGGGTACTCGCCCTACGAGCAGTACTTC. It specifies CASSWGYSPYEQYF.

As to this clonotype: At one boundary the junction diverges from the germline segment, which might be a read error. The genes are TRBV6-1 and TRBJ2-5, with D tentatively TRBD1 or TRBD2 (5 bases each). This CDR3 is 16 amino acids long. In germline, CDR1 is MNHNS, CDR2 SASEGT. The CDR3 loop is CASREFGGSDQETQYF. The CDR3 region has the DNA TGTGCTAGCAGGGAATTTGGGGGAAGTGACCAAGAGACGCAGTATTTC.

The rearrangement joins TRBV27 to TRBJ1-1; D is undetermined. CDR3 length: 13 amino acids. CDR1 is MNHEY and CDR2 is SMNVEV in the germline V gene (reference sequence). Trimming left V 3 bases short and J 6 bases short, with 11 bases between. CDR3 sequence (DNA): TGTGCCAGCAGTTTGGTAGTTGGGGCTGAAGCTTTCTTT. It specifies CASSLVVGAEAFF.

This clonotype was found many times. This chain links TRBV6-1 with TRBJ2-1; TRBD2 matches 12 bases. CDR3 size: 14 residues. Germline V lookup: CDR1 MNHNS, CDR2 SASEGT. The junction had 4 bases not matched to a gene; V was cut back by 6 bases and J by 7 bases. CDR3 nucleotides: TGTGCCAGCAGGACTAGCGGGAGTGGAAATGAGCAGTTCTTC. Amino acids: CASRTSGSGNEQFF.

V usage is TRBV6-2 or TRBV6-3 and J usage is TRBJ2-7, with 8 bases identical to TRBD1. The CDR3 length is 13 residues. Germline V gene lookup returns CDR1 MNHEY and CDR2 SVGEGT. Trimming cost V 5 bases and J 6 bases; bases outside gene matches: 6. Here the CDR3 DNA reads TGTGCCAGCAGTACTGGGACAGGCGGCGAGCAGTACTTC. It yields the protein CASSTGTGGEQYF.

This clonotype was picked up many times. This chain links TRBV6-1 with TRBJ2-7, with 9 bases that match TRBD1. This CDR3 contains 14 residues. V lost 5 bases, J lost 7 bases, and 9 bases stayed unmatched. CDR1 is MNHNS, CDR2 SASEGT, per germline. The CDR3 DNA follows: TGTGCCAGCAGTCCAAGGACAGGGGTAAGGGAGCAGTACTTC. This translates into CASSPRTGVREQYF.

The sample holds one count of this clonotype. This chain joins TRBV6-1 and TRBJ2-1; 9 bases align to TRBD1. The J segment lost 9 bases and the V segment lost 6 bases, leaving 6 bases of the junction unmatched. The CDR3 totals 13 residues. Germline loops: CDR1 MNHNS, CDR2 SASEGT. CDR3 sequence: CASSQGTGSEQFF. The CDR3 bases are TGTGCCAGCAGCCAAGGGACAGGGAGTGAGCAGTTCTTC.